This T cell receptor beta chain was identified in a study of blood T cells in healthy people across ages (dated by TCRdb to the mid-2010s). Regarding the complete study: In model experiments, template switching captured about one uniquely barcoded TCR beta cDNA molecule for every two T cells. The study measured age-related changes in TCR beta repertoire diversity using deep sequencing normalized with unique cDNA molecular identifiers. The study analyzed two additional independent replicas of 1 million unique cDNA reads from the same blood draw for two donors, one aged 18 to 30 and one aged 80 or older. The donors were split into four age groups: young (average about 16 years), middle-aged (39), aged (approximately 59) and long-lived (more than 80). To avoid experimental bias, donors of different ages were spread randomly across the sequencing lanes. General conclusions and limits of the study: Because profiling used bulk unsorted PBMCs, naive and antigen-experienced compartments could not be compared conclusively. As age increased, observed TCR beta diversity per million T cells dropped in a roughly linear way, and a significant reduction was already evident by age 40. Estimates of total diversity based on one million sequenced T cells were considered lower bounds and underestimates. Compared with the aged group, the long-lived group had more naive CD4+ T cells, fewer expanded clones and increased TCR diversity, a pattern suggesting age selection. Because donor CMV infection status was unknown, age-related changes in expanded clonotypes were potentially confounded. Observed TCR beta diversity correlated strongly with the percentage of naive T cells measured by flow cytometry.

The library was generated by 5' RACE. A second PCR of about 6 to 12 cycles was run with a J-beta primer mix and a sample-barcoded 5' primer. A template-switch 5' adaptor carrying 12 random nucleotides introduced a unique molecular identifier onto each TCR beta cDNA molecule. Each sample yielded at least 2.5 million CDR3-containing paired-end reads. The Mint cDNA synthesis kit, primed by a TRBC-specific oligonucleotide, was used to synthesize first-strand cDNA from all RNA. All cDNA was treated with uracil-DNA glycosylase and then went through a first 18-cycle PCR with the universal primers M1SS and BC2_uni_R. As for the authors' bioinformatics: Each sample was normalized by randomly selecting 1 million high-quality reads, each carrying a distinct molecular identifier. Reads sharing molecular identifiers were discarded rather than binned into consensus sequences. CDR3 identification, clonotype clustering and error correction used MiTCR with a Q25 quality threshold and the strictest error-elimination algorithm. Lower-bound total TCR beta diversity was estimated with a nonparametric unseen species model using Euler transformation. The public reads were quality trimmed at Q25 with fastp and then assembled into clones with MiXCR by TCRdb, keeping productive beta chains. A single entry per CDR3 protein holds the most common genes and DNA from its merged rows. The V and J calls, along with clone size, are taken from TCRdb and not from the paper's own processing. Within this sample are roughly 1.9 million distinct CDR3 sequences, with 39% of them counted one time only. The ten largest clones represent 23% of the sample.

The junction shows trimming of 7 bases on V and 3 bases on J, and the gene matches do not reach 9 bases of it. The CDR3 sequence holds 17 residues, the cysteine and phenylalanine included. The DNA shown is the 51-base CDR3, in frame from base 1. From the germline V gene, CDR1 is SGHVS and CDR2 is FNYEAQ. Comment on this clonotype: Its antigen target is currently unknown. Base quality data are lacking; no much larger clone is found one base away.

Donors were a few dozen systemically healthy Caucasian individuals from Russia aged roughly 6 to 90 years. Approximately 9.3 milliliters of peripheral blood were drawn from each donor into EDTA-treated Vacutainer tubes. Ficoll-Paque density-gradient centrifugation was used to isolate PBMCs, with at least 6.5 million obtained per sample. Trizol reagent was used to extract total RNA from the PBMCs, yielding at least 6 micrograms per sample. Naive CD45RAhigh/CD27high T cell percentages were measured by flow cytometry on a PBMC aliquot from every donor. This chain is built from TRBV7-6 and TRBJ2-5; 15 junctional bases match TRBD2. The sequenced sample was blood. The receptor was isolated from a human donor in good health. This receptor carries the CDR3 CASTSLGLAGGEETQYF. The sequence in DNA is TGTGCCAGCACCTCTTTAGGACTAGCGGGAGGGGAAGAGACCCAGTACTTC.